This section outlines one T cell receptor (beta chain) sequence together with its context. Some clones are missing from TCRdb's copy, which holds only in-frame ones; the method was immunoSEQ multiplex PCR. Found here are approximately 430,000 clones, 86% of them singletons; the top ten hold approximately 1.5%. This sample is part of a study of blood T cell repertoires in COVID-19. Looking at the study overall: T cells, B-cell-depleted T cells, or PBMCs provided the cDNA or gDNA that served as material.

This CDR3 has 12 residues. Germline V gene data show CDR1 as LNHDA and CDR2 as SQIVND (reference sequence). Trimming stripped 4 bases from V and 1 base from J, with 4 bases between. The genes are TRBV19 and TRBJ1-1; D remains ambiguous. This receptor was taken from a woman in her twenties or thirties with active or convalescent COVID-19. The sequencing input was peripheral blood. The CDR3 DNA sequence: TGTGCCAGTAGTAGACAGAACACTGAAGCTTTCTTT. Its protein product is CASSRQNTEAFF.